This section outlines one TCR beta chain sequence together with its context. This sample stems from a study of blood T cell repertoires in COVID-19. About the research overall: Samples of COVID-19 (acute and convalescent) were obtained from the United States, Italy and Spain. PBMCs, B-cell-depleted T cells, or T cells were the source of the cDNA or gDNA that made up the material.

Per the original methods: Amplification from reference gene primers served as the basis for estimated nucleated cell counts. Here immunoSEQ multiplex PCR was the method, and the copy in TCRdb shows in-frame clones only, minus some. The DNA gave D and trimming, while V, J and clone size come from that table. The sample gives around 150,000 clones, about 93% of which show up once; about 5% is in the top ten. In germline, CDR1 is MNHEY, CDR2 SVGAGI. The V end lost 3 bases, the J end lost 1 base, and 10 bases lay between the germline ends. The CDR3 totals 14 residues. This sequence joins TRBV6-5 and TRBJ2-7; D possibly corresponds to TRBD2 (6 bases). The receptor was isolated from a woman aged 45 to 65 with acute or convalescent COVID-19. The source material was peripheral blood. The CDR3 loop reads CASSYAGSSYEQYF. The CDR3 DNA sequence: TGTGCCAGCAGTTATGCGGGAAGTTCCTACGAGCAGTACTTC.